This T cell receptor beta chain is drawn from a study of blood T cells in healthy people across ages. Study-wide results and limits: Those diversity estimates obtained from one million T cells were thought to be underestimates.

This CDR3 has 17 residues. Germline values: CDR1 SGHVS, CDR2 FNYEAQ. It was with a sample-barcoded 5' primer and a J-beta primer mix that a second PCR of roughly 7 to 12 cycles was run. Each cDNA molecule received a tag from a template-switch adaptor that had 12 random nucleotides. TCRdb independently ran MiXCR on the 5' RACE reads; one entry per CDR3 protein. The data hold about 2 million distinct CDR3 sequences, with about 49% observed a single time. Details on this clonotype: Its target is not known.

The sample comprised blood. The sequence was collected from a middle-aged woman in good health. The chain employs TRBV7-6 and TRBJ2-1; 10 bases map to TRBD2. The DNA end favors TRBJ2-7, so the J call may be wrong. In nucleotides, the CDR3 is TGTGCCAGCAGCCCCATTTTAGCGGGGGGCTCCTACAATGAGCAGTACTTC. Its protein product is CASSPILAGGSYNEQYF.